This T cell receptor (beta chain) was identified in a study of metastatic and nonmetastatic thyroid tumors. Across the study: Repertoire data that came from the blood and tumor or nodule tissue of malignant and benign thyroid patients were compared. Findings and limits, study-wide: Across blood and tumor, TCR beta diversity in malignant thyroid tumors was reportedly significantly higher than in benign nodules.

There were no patients who had received any treatment before thyroid surgery. Original analysis: CDR3 was compared across clinicopathological groups, and the resulting differences were used to build a distant-metastasis classifier for papillary thyroid cancer. TCRdb recomputed clones from the PCR reads via MiXCR. Clone size and V and J calls follow TCRdb, not the original study. This repertoire shows around 35,000 clones, around 17% found once; its top ten account for around 3.1%. This CDR3 is built from 16 residues. The trim removed 4 bases at V and 0 bases at J, leaving 5 bases unmatched. Germline V gene lookup returns CDR1 ENHRY and CDR2 SYGVKD. This clone has a handful of counts. What it recognizes is unknown.

The specimen sequenced was blood. The origin of this receptor is a female donor with papillary thyroid cancer or a benign thyroid nodule (not recorded which). Some clones in this sample may be carry-over from other donors' samples. The chain combines TRBV10-3 with TRBJ2-3, with 9 bases that match TRBD2. CDR3 region: CAISGATSGSTDTQYF. In DNA, the CDR3 is TGTGCCATCAGTGGGGCGACTAGCGGTAGCACAGATACGCAGTATTTT.